The T cell receptor (beta chain) described here comes from a study of T-cell reconstitution after alpha-beta-depleted transplantation in children (dated by TCRdb to about 2016). Broadly, across the study: Using TCR repertoire profiling, the study quantitatively followed how T-cell immune reconstitution unfolded in children after TCRalphabeta/CD19-depleted allogeneic hematopoietic cell transplantation. What the authors observed across the whole study: Over the following months the frequencies of hyperexpanded clones went down, and after one year T-cell counts and TCRbeta diversity were mostly credited to newly produced T cells. The apparently early recovery of alphabetaT-cell counts about two months after transplant reportedly depended on only several hundred rapidly expanded clones that came from non-depleted graft cells. The high TCRbeta diversity at day 60 in some patients was ascribed to recipient T cells and intrathymic progenitors that had survived conditioning.

Relative to germline, V is 6 bases shorter and J is 4 bases shorter, with 12 bases between their ends. Including cysteine and phenylalanine, the CDR3 has 13 amino acids. Only the CDR3 part of the read is kept: 39 bases, read in frame from the first base. For CDR1 and CDR2, the germline V gene (reference sequence) lists MNHNY and SVGAGI. For this clonotype: What antigen it recognizes has not been identified. Base-call qualities are not available, and no considerably larger clone is one nucleotide away.

Reading the label with the study, this specimen's treatment or condition is: allogeneic hematopoietic cell transplantation with graft depleted of TCRalphabeta T cells and CD19 B cells. The transplant recipients were children given TCRalphabeta/CD19-depleted allogeneic hematopoietic cell grafts. Library preparation used PCR. The reads were generated on an Illumina HiSeq 2500. To normalize quantification of the TCRbeta repertoire, the TCR libraries were built with molecular barcoding that relied on unique molecular identifiers. Using fastp trimming at Q25 and MiXCR clonotype assembly, TCRdb reanalyzed the public sequencing data and kept in-frame beta chains. Each CDR3 protein appears once, grouped with its most common genes and DNA. The table for this sample lists around 580,000 distinct CDR3 sequences; over 20% of them were counted only once. Together, the top ten hold about 35% of the sample.

Sequences were derived from PBMCs, sampled before TCRalphabeta/CD19-depleted stem cell transplant. Recombination linked TRBV6-6 to TRBJ1-2; the D region possibly corresponds to TRBD1 (6 bases align). This clonotype was obtained from a boy younger than two with Wiskott-Aldrich syndrome, due to receive a stem cell transplant. The nucleotide sequence reads as follows: TGTGCCAGCAGACAGGGTTGGAGCTATGGCTACACCTTC. This yields the protein CASRQGWSYGYTF.